The 25 T cell receptor beta chains listed next were all sequenced from one sample in a study of response to subunit inactivated influenza vaccine. TCRdb re-analysed the RT-PCR reads in MiXCR, keeping a single row per CDR3 protein. Counted here are hundreds of thousands of distinct CDR3 sequences, 7.6% occurring once; the ten biggest clones make up 13%. Sequenced here: PBMCs from blood, sampled about 23 months after vaccination. Source of these receptors: a man aged 45 to 75 who received an inactivated influenza vaccine.

Only a few counts were recorded for this clonotype. The chain has TRBV28 and TRBJ2-4, with 10 bases aligning to TRBD2. The CDR3 totals 17 residues. CDR1 is MDHEN, CDR2 SYDVKM, per germline. V lost 6 bases to trimming and J lost 3 bases; unmatched junction nucleotides: 11. CDR3 DNA: TGTGCCAGCAGACAGCGGGAGGGCCGTGGGGGCAAAAACATTCAGTACTTC. It is translated as CASRQREGRGGKNIQYF.

There are many counts of this clonotype. V is TRBV7-9 and J is TRBJ2-1; D is uncertain. V lost 1 base to trimming and J lost 7 bases, with 5 bases between them. Germline V lookup: CDR1 SEHNR, CDR2 FQNEAQ (reference sequence). The CDR3 is 12 residues long. The CDR3 spells CASSLGQNEQFF. The CDR3 DNA follows: TGTGCCAGCAGCTTAGGACAAAATGAGCAGTTCTTC.

This clonotype showed up many times. The chain couples TRBV5-1 to TRBJ2-6; D unresolved. Germline V CDR1 and CDR2: SGHRS, YFSETQ. Trimming left V 0 bases short and J 0 bases short, with 7 bases between. The CDR3 has 16 residues. The CDR3 loop is CASSLEVGSGANVLTF. For the CDR3, the DNA is TGCGCCAGCAGCTTGGAGGTCGGCTCTGGGGCCAACGTCCTGACTTTC.

The chain employs TRBV5-1 and TRBJ1-6; tentatively, D is TRBD1 (5 bases). CDR3 length equals 14 residues. Germline CDR1 reads SGHRS; CDR2 reads YFSETQ. Trimming took 0 bases from V and 10 from J, leaving 11 bases between them. Here the CDR3 DNA reads TGCGCCAGCAGCTTGGCAGGGATGGGGTCACCCCTCCACTTT. Translated, it gives CASSLAGMGSPLHF.

This clonotype was seen more than once but under ten times. The chain employs TRBV7-3 and TRBJ2-1, with a possible D match to TRBD1 (6 bases). Per the germline V gene, CDR1 is SGHTA and CDR2 is FQGTGA. V was cut by 5 bases and J by 4 bases, with 18 bases left in between. This CDR3 is 16 amino acids long. Here the CDR3 DNA reads TGTGCCAGCAGCCCCACAGGGCAGATAAAATACAATGAGCAGTTCTTC. Its translation is CASSPTGQIKYNEQFF.

This clonotype was picked up many times. The chain couples TRBV4-2 to TRBJ1-6; possibly TRBD1 for D (6 bases). The V end lost 4 bases, the J end lost 7 bases, and 11 bases lay between the germline ends. There are 14 residues in the CDR3. Germline CDR1 reads LGHNA; CDR2 reads YNFKEQ. DNA for the CDR3: TGTGCCAGCAGCCCCCGACAGGCAAATTCACCCCTCCACTTT. Its protein is CASSPRQANSPLHF.

This clonotype was picked up a small number of times. The gene calls are TRBV20-1 and TRBJ2-1; TRBD2 matches 8 bases. Germline loops: CDR1 DFQATT, CDR2 SNEGSKA (reference sequence). The length of the CDR3 is 15 residues. J was trimmed by 0 bases and V by 3 bases; bases with no gene match: 4. CDR3 in amino acids: CSASNSGSSYNEQFF. Here the CDR3 DNA reads TGCAGTGCTAGCAACAGCGGGAGCTCCTACAATGAGCAGTTCTTC.

This clonotype was picked up a small number of times. The CDR3 nucleotides read TGTGCCAGCAGCTCAATCGACGCCGGGACAAAGGCTTTCTTT. Translated: CASSSIDAGTKAFF. The chain employs TRBV16 and TRBJ1-1; TRBD1 might be the D (6 bases). Trimming removed 5 bases at V and 11 bases at J, with 21 bases between. The CDR3 sequence is 14 residues long. Germline CDR1 KGHSY, CDR2 FQNENV.

This clonotype has ten or more counts. The genes are TRBV29-1 and TRBJ2-5; D is uncertain. V lost 5 bases and J lost 1, with 8 bases in between. The CDR3 is 12 residues long. Germline assignment: CDR1 SQVTM and CDR2 ANQGSEA. CDR3 in amino acids: CSVRPSQETQYF. In DNA, the CDR3 is TGCAGCGTTCGGCCTTCCCAAGAGACCCAGTACTTC. Variable domain in full (rest from reference TRBV29-1 and TRBJ2-5): SAVISQKPSRDICQRGTSLTIQCQVDSQVTMMFWYRQQPGQSLTLIATANQGSEATYESGFVIDKFPISRPNLTFSTLTVSNMSPEDSSIYLCSVRPSQETQYFGPGTRLLVL.

This clonotype has more than one count but fewer than ten. The V and J genes are TRBV4-3 and TRBJ2-5; the match to TRBD1 covers 9 bases. The CDR3 runs 17 residues. V was clipped by 0 bases and J by 5 bases; unmatched bases: 10. Per the germline V gene, CDR1 is LGHNA and CDR2 is YSLEER. The CDR3 here is CASSQESPDRGSETQYF. The CDR3 DNA is TGCGCCAGCAGCCAAGAAAGCCCCGACAGGGGGAGTGAGACCCAGTACTTC.

This clonotype has a count of ten or more. The chain combines TRBV12-3 or TRBV12-4 with TRBJ2-1, with TRBD2 identical over 9 bases. Trimming at V came to 7 bases and at J to 7 bases, leaving 2 bases not matched to a gene. This CDR3 comprises 12 residues. The DNA of the CDR3 is TGTGCCAGCACGACTAGCGGAAATGAGCAGTTCTTC. Amino acid sequence: CASTTSGNEQFF.

This clonotype was picked up many times. One end of the junction fails to match germline, which may point to a read error. J is TRBJ2-1 and V is TRBV12-3 or TRBV12-4; 13 positions agree with TRBD2. The CDR3 runs 15 residues. CDR3 DNA sequence: TGCGCCAGCAGCTTGGGACTAGCGGGATACAATGAGCAGTTCTTC. It translates to CASSLGLAGYNEQFF.

This chain uses TRBV6-1 with TRBJ2-7, with 9 positions matching TRBD2. The junction had 5 bases not matched to a gene; V was cut back by 3 bases and J by 5 bases. Per the germline V gene, CDR1 is MNHNS and CDR2 is SASEGT. This CDR3 contains 14 residues. The CDR3 bases are TGTGCCAGCAGTGATCGAGCGGGAGGAGACGAGCAGTACTTC. It encodes CASSDRAGGDEQYF.

This clonotype was seen only a few times. The rearrangement links TRBV20-1 to TRBJ1-1; a possible D gene is TRBD1 (5 bases). V was clipped by 5 bases and J by 9 bases, with 13 bases between them. The CDR3 is 11 amino acids. CDR1 DFQATT and CDR2 SNEGSKA come from the germline V gene (reference sequence). CDR3 coding DNA: TGCAGTGCTTACAAGGCAGGGAAAGCTTTCTTT. This gives the protein CSAYKAGKAFF.

In its sample, this clonotype was seen a few times. V gene TRBV10-3 combines with J gene TRBJ2-7; 12 bases fit TRBD1. J gave up 3 bases and V 5 bases, and 5 bases lay outside the gene matches. Germline CDR1 reads ENHRY; CDR2 reads SYGVKD. The CDR3 sequence is 15 residues long. This CDR3 reads CAISPGTGGGYEQYF. The CDR3 DNA reads as TGTGCCATCAGTCCGGGGACAGGGGGCGGCTACGAGCAGTACTTC.

Only a few counts were recorded for this clonotype. The chain combines TRBV5-1 with TRBJ2-5; 9 bases match TRBD1. There are 16 residues in the CDR3. V lost 2 bases, J lost 4 bases, and 9 bases stayed unmatched. In germline, CDR1 is SGHRS, CDR2 YFSETQ. This chain's CDR3 is CASSLHGTGKRETQYF. Here the CDR3 DNA reads TGCGCCAGCAGCTTACACGGGACAGGGAAAAGAGAGACCCAGTACTTC.

This clonotype showed up just a few times. The J gene is TRBJ2-7, the V gene TRBV20-1; D might be TRBD2 (6 bases). Trimming removed 6 bases at V and 2 bases at J, with 23 bases between. The CDR3 loop spans 16 amino acids. Germline V CDR1 and CDR2: DFQATT, SNEGSKA (reference sequence). CDR3 bases: TGCAGTGCGGGGAGGAGAAATCCCTTGGTAGCCTACGAGCAGTACTTC. This sequence encodes CSAGRRNPLVAYEQYF.

V is TRBV18 and J is TRBJ2-1; 12 bases map to TRBD2. The CDR3 runs to 17 residues. Germline V CDR1 and CDR2: KGHSH, LQKENI. The trim removed 3 bases at V and 7 bases at J, leaving 10 bases unmatched. The CDR3 bases are TGTGCCAGCTCACCTCGGACTAGCGGGATGTTATTAAATGAGCAGTTCTTC. Translating gives CASSPRTSGMLLNEQFF.

This clonotype was recorded at least ten times. The V call is TRBV15, the J call TRBJ1-2, with D hard to call. The V gene's germline CDR1 is LNHNV and CDR2 YYDKDF (reference sequence). Trimming took 0 bases from V and 6 from J, leaving 8 bases between them. The CDR3 is 13 amino acids. The CDR3 spells CATSRDRIHGYTF. CDR3 DNA sequence: TGTGCCACCAGCAGAGACAGGATCCATGGCTACACCTTC.

The chain's CDR3 is CSAVWGVGNQPQHF. The CDR3 nucleotides read TGCAGTGCGGTGTGGGGGGTGGGCAATCAGCCCCAGCATTTT. The chain employs TRBV20-1 and TRBJ1-5, with a tentative D call TRBD1 (5 bases). The V end lost 6 bases, the J end lost 2 bases, and 14 bases lay between the germline ends. The CDR3 is 14 amino acids. CDR1 is DFQATT and CDR2 is SNEGSKA in the germline V gene (reference sequence).

This clonotype was observed many times. The CDR3 sequence: CSASQGSNQPQHF. The CDR3 DNA reads TGCAGTGCTTCCCAGGGGAGCAATCAGCCCCAGCATTTT. The rearrangement uses TRBV20-1 and TRBJ1-5, with D perhaps TRBD1 (6 bases). The CDR3 contains 13 residues. With 5 bases removed from V and 1 base from J, the gap between germline ends came to 9 bases. Germline V lookup: CDR1 DFQATT, CDR2 SNEGSKA (reference sequence).

A few counts support this clonotype. The chain couples TRBV20-1 to TRBJ1-4; 8 bases fit TRBD1. The CDR3 consists of 13 residues. Germline CDR1 reads DFQATT; CDR2 reads SNEGSKA (reference sequence). Trimming removed 6 bases from V and 3 bases from J; junction bases left unmatched: 3. As DNA, the CDR3 is TGCAGTGCACAGGGGGGGTCTAATGAAAAACTGTTTTTT. Protein: CSAQGGSNEKLFF.

For the CDR3, the DNA is TGTGCCAGCAGTGAATTGGGACAACACCAAGAGACCCAGTACTTC. Translated: CASSELGQHQETQYF. V usage is TRBV25-1 and J usage is TRBJ2-5; tentatively, D is TRBD1 (6 bases). Looked up from germline, CDR1 is MGHDK and CDR2 is SYGVNS. Trimming cost V 1 base and J 0 bases, with 9 bases left between them. The CDR3 is made up of 15 amino acids. The full variable domain, completed using reference TRBV25-1 and TRBJ2-5, is EADIYQTPRYLVIGTGKKITLECSQTMGHDKMYWYQQDPGMELHLIHYSYGVNSTEKGDLSSESTVSRIRTEHFPLTLESARPSHTSQYLCASSELGQHQETQYFGPGTRLLVL.

In its sample, this clonotype was seen many times. V usage is TRBV7-3 and J usage is TRBJ2-1; 8 bases are a match to TRBD2. Germline-derived CDR1 and CDR2 are SGHTA and FQGTGA. CDR3 length: 15 amino acids. V lost 2 bases and J lost 6; bases outside the gene matches: 6. CDR3: CASSLYSGMVNEQFF. The DNA for the CDR3 is TGTGCCAGCAGCTTATATAGCGGGATGGTCAATGAGCAGTTCTTC. Full variable domain (outside the CDR3, taken from reference TRBV7-3 and TRBJ2-1): GAGVSQTPSNKVTEKGKYVELRCDPISGHTALYWYRQSLGQGPEFLIYFQGTGAADDSGLPNDRFFAVRPEGSVSTLKIQRTERGDSAVYLCASSLYSGMVNEQFFGPGTRLTVL.

This clonotype appeared a few times. The chain joins TRBV18 to TRBJ2-3; D unclear. This CDR3 comprises 15 residues. The V end was cut by 0 bases, the J end by 1 base, with 8 bases between. Germline V gene lookup returns CDR1 KGHSH and CDR2 LQKENI. CDR3 coding DNA: TGTGCCAGCTCACCACCGATTCCAGGCACAGATACGCAGTATTTT. It yields the protein CASSPPIPGTDTQYF.